These 12 T cell receptor beta chains were sequenced from one sample in a study of blood T cell repertoires in COVID-19. The assay was immunoSEQ multiplex PCR, and TCRdb's table has in-frame clones only and misses some. The table has about 98,000 clones, roughly 87% seen once; the top ten hold 4% to 5.5%. Sequenced sample: peripheral blood. The source is a man between 65 and 79 years old with acute or convalescent COVID-19.

CDR3 bases: TGTGCCAGCAGGACAGGGGGCTCCACTGAAGCTTTCTTT. This translates into CASRTGGSTEAFF. This chain joins TRBV28 and TRBJ1-1; 10 bases align to TRBD1. The CDR3 length is 13 residues. The germline CDR1 and CDR2 sequences are MDHEN and SYDVKM. Trimming cost V 6 bases and J 4 bases; bases outside gene matches: 2. Full variable domain (missing parts from reference TRBV28 and TRBJ1-1): DVKVTQSSRYLVKRTGEKVFLECVQDMDHENMFWYRQDPGLGLRLIYFSYDVKMKEKGDIPEGYSVSREKKERFSLILESASTNQTSMYLCASRTGGSTEAFFGQGTRLTVV.

The V and J genes are TRBV5-8 and TRBJ2-1; D is possibly TRBD1 (6 bases). The CDR3 totals 17 residues. Trimming pared 4 bases from V and 0 bases from J, leaving 17 bases between. The germline gives CDR1 SGHTS, CDR2 YDEGEE. The CDR3 spells CASSLLGDTSSYNEQFF. The CDR3 DNA sequence: TGTGCCAGCAGCCTTTTAGGGGACACAAGCTCCTACAATGAGCAGTTCTTC.

The chain is built from TRBV11-2 and TRBJ1-6; D uncertain. Per germline, CDR1 SGHAT and CDR2 FQNNGV. Trimming pared 6 bases from V and 6 bases from J, leaving 6 bases between. The CDR3 sequence is 12 residues long. The CDR3 region has the DNA TGTGCCAGCAGTCAGATTAATTCACCCCTCCACTTT. It translates to CASSQINSPLHF. The variable domain in full, with the rest retrieved from reference TRBV11-2 and TRBJ1-6, is EAGVAQSPRYKIIEKRQSVAFWCNPISGHATLYWYQQILGQGPKLLIQFQNNGVVDDSQLPKDRFSAERLKGVDSTLKIQPAKLEDSAVYLCASSQINSPLHFGNGTRLTVT.

The chain employs TRBV3-1 (or the pseudogene TRBV3-2) and TRBJ1-6; no clear D gene. The CDR3 consists of 16 residues. Germline V gene sequence: CDR1 LGHDT, CDR2 YNNKEL (reference sequence). The ends were cut back, 2 bases at V and 5 bases at J, with 13 bases in the middle. The CDR3: CASSQKLGVDNSPLHF. Here the CDR3 DNA reads TGTGCCAGCAGCCAAAAACTCGGGGTTGATAATTCACCCCTCCACTTT.

In its sample, this clone was seen once. The rearrangement joins TRBV5-1 to TRBJ2-1; 8 bases fit TRBD1. The trim removed 0 bases at V and 4 bases at J, leaving 15 bases unmatched. Germline loops: CDR1 SGHRS, CDR2 YFSETQ. The CDR3 is 19 amino acids. The CDR3 region is CASSLGDGLTGGSYNEQFF. CDR3 sequence (DNA): TGCGCCAGCAGCTTGGGAGATGGGCTTACAGGGGGTTCTTACAATGAGCAGTTCTTC. The full variable domain, in which reference TRBV5-1 and TRBJ2-1 provide the parts outside the CDR3, is KAGVTQTPRYLIKTRGQQVTLSCSPISGHRSVSWYQQTPGQGLQFLFEYFSETQRNKGNFPGRFSGRQFSNSRSEMNVSTLELGDSALYLCASSLGDGLTGGSYNEQFFGPGTRLTVL.

This chain joins TRBV28 and TRBJ1-1; maybe TRBD1 (6 bases). This CDR3 region has 13 residues. V lost 8 bases to trimming and J lost 0 bases, with 10 bases between them. Germline CDR1 MDHEN, CDR2 SYDVKM. CDR3 loop: CASQGQVNTEAFF. The CDR3 bases are TGTGCCAGCCAGGGGCAGGTGAACACTGAAGCTTTCTTT.

This clone has a single count. V and J are TRBV4-1 and TRBJ1-6; no firm D call. This CDR3 comprises 13 residues. Trimming shortened V by 2 bases and J by 9 bases, and 8 bases separated the two germline ends. Per germline, CDR1 MGHRA and CDR2 YSYEKL. CDR3 coding DNA: TGCGCCAGCAGCCAACTGCCCGGTTCACCCCTCCACTTT. Translated, it gives CASSQLPGSPLHF.

The genes are TRBV18 and TRBJ1-1, with TRBD1 matching over 10 bases. The CDR3 is made up of 14 amino acids. Per the germline V gene, CDR1 is KGHSH and CDR2 is LQKENI. The junction had 6 bases not matched to a gene; V was cut back by 4 bases and J by 7 bases. The CDR3 protein is CASSRTDRGIEAFF. CDR3 nucleotide sequence: TGTGCCAGCTCACGAACGGACAGGGGGATTGAAGCTTTCTTT. The full variable domain, in which reference TRBV18 and TRBJ1-1 provide the parts outside the CDR3, is NAGVMQNPRHLVRRRGQEARLRCSPMKGHSHVYWYRQLPEEGLKFMVYLQKENIIDESGMPKERFSAEFPKEGPSILRIQQVVRGDSAAYFCASSRTDRGIEAFFGQGTRLTVV.

The chain carries TRBV30 and TRBJ1-1, with D unclear. V was trimmed by 7 bases and J by 1 base, leaving 7 bases between them. This CDR3 has 11 residues. In germline, CDR1 is GTSNPN, CDR2 SVGIG (reference sequence). This chain's CDR3 is CAYERNTEAFF. The CDR3, as DNA: TGTGCCTACGAGAGGAACACTGAAGCTTTCTTT.

The chain links TRBV29-1 to TRBJ1-5; TRBD1 is a possible D gene (6 bases). V lost 7 bases and J 4 bases, leaving 17 bases between the germline ends. CDR1 and CDR2 from the germline V gene are SQVTM and ANQGSEA. The CDR3 has 14 residues. For the CDR3, the DNA is TGCAGCGCCACCACGGGAAGGGGGAATCAGCCCCAGCATTTT. Its protein product is CSATTGRGNQPQHF. The complete variable domain, with remaining parts taken from reference TRBV29-1 and TRBJ1-5, reads SAVISQKPSRDICQRGTSLTIQCQVDSQVTMMFWYRQQPGQSLTLIATANQGSEATYESGFVIDKFPISRPNLTFSTLTVSNMSPEDSSIYLCSATTGRGNQPQHFGDGTRLSIL.

This rearrangement joins TRBV19 to TRBJ1-4; maybe TRBD1 (5 bases). V lost 6 bases and J lost 3, with 11 bases in between. Germline CDR1 reads LNHDA; CDR2 reads SQIVND (reference sequence). The CDR3 is made up of 14 amino acids. CDR3 sequence reads: CASRRGLANEKLFF. The CDR3 DNA reads as TGTGCCAGTAGAAGGGGTTTGGCTAATGAAAAACTGTTTTTT.

J is TRBJ1-4 and V is TRBV6-4; D uncertain. Between the trimmed V and J ends, which lost 8 bases and 11 bases, there was a span of 21 bases. The CDR3 has 14 residues. Germline lookup yields CDR1 MRHNA and CDR2 SNTAGT. The chain's CDR3 is CASPVPRLPGKLFF. For the CDR3, the DNA is TGTGCCAGCCCCGTTCCCCGGTTGCCGGGGAAACTGTTTTTT.